The T cell receptor (beta chain) under discussion was sequenced for a study of cytomegalovirus exposure and HLA in healthy donors. The CDR3 has 14 residues. Germline V CDR1 and CDR2: MDHEN, SYDVKM. 13 Jbeta primers and 60 Vbeta primers were used for the PCR. TCRdb's copy holds only in-frame clones and misses some; the assay was immunoSEQ multiplex PCR. This table holds about 210,000 clones, 75% to 80% found once. As concerns this clone: One end of the junction does not line up with germline, which may come from a read error.

Sequencing input: PBMCs. V is TRBV28 and J is TRBJ1-4; D is ambiguous. This receptor was obtained from a male donor in good health and CMV-seronegative. CDR3 nucleotide sequence: TGTGCCAGCAGTTTAATTGCAACTAGTGAAAAACTGTTTTTT. Protein sequence: CASSLIATSEKLFF.